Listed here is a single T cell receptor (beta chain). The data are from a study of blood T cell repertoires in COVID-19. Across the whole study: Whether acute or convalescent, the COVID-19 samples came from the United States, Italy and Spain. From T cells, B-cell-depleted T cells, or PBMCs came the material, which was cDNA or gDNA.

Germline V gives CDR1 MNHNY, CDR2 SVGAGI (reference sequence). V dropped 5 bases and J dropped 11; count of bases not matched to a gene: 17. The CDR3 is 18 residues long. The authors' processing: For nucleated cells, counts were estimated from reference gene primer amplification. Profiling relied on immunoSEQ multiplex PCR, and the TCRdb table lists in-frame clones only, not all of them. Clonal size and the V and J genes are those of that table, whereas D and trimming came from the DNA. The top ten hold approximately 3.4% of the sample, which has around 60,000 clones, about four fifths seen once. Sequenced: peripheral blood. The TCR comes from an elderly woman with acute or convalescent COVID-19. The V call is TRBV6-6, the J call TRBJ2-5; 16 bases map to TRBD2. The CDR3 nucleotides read TGTGCCAGCAGTCGGAGCAGTTCGGGACTAGCGGGAGGGGCCCGGCAGTACTTC. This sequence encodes CASSRSSSGLAGGARQYF.